The rows below give T cell receptor beta chains drawn from one sample of a study of blood T cell repertoires in COVID-19. Clones were read by immunoSEQ multiplex PCR, and TCRdb kept only the in-frame ones, dropping some. In the table there are 150,000 to 200,000 clones, around nine tenths of which are singletons. Sequenced sample: peripheral blood. The receptor set was obtained from a man in his 60s with active or convalescent COVID-19. Both conserved end residues are part of each CDR3. The D gene is left open where the match is weak. Rows give clone size only sometimes, using once, few, many, or a class for an expanded clone.

TRBD2	TRBV7-8	.	TRBJ2-1	CASSLAPLAGGRVREQFF	TGTGCCAGCAGCTTAGCCCCTCTAGCGGGAGGGCGAGTGAGGGAGCAGTTCTTC
TRBD1	TRBV29-1	.	TRBJ2-1	CSSRQGRYNEQFF	TGCAGCTCCCGACAGGGGAGGTACAATGAGCAGTTCTTC
TRBD1	TRBV18	.	TRBJ2-1	CASSPRDREGEQFF	TGTGCCAGCTCACCACGGGACAGGGAGGGCGAGCAGTTCTTC
TRBD1	TRBV5-6	once	TRBJ1-1	CASSFWGTGNTEAFF	TGTGCCAGCAGCTTCTGGGGGACAGGGAACACTGAAGCTTTCTTT
.	TRBV10-3	.	TRBJ1-3	CAISESPYRVNSGNTIYF	TGTGCCATCAGTGAGTCCCCTTACAGGGTAAACTCTGGAAACACCATATATTTT
TRBD1	TRBV3-1/TRBV3-2	.	TRBJ1-2	CASSPLDRGPYIGYTF	TGTGCCAGCAGTCCATTGGACAGGGGGCCTTATATCGGCTACACCTTC
.	TRBV7-2	.	TRBJ2-1	CASSPGGYNEQFF	TGTGCCAGCAGCCCCGGAGGCTACAATGAGCAGTTCTTC
TRBD1	TRBV20-1	once	TRBJ2-7	CSASSAGGDSSYEQYF	TGCAGTGCTAGTTCGGCAGGGGGCGATTCCTCCTACGAGCAGTACTTC
.	TRBV19	.	TRBJ1-3	CASRGVSSGNTIYF	TGTGCCAGTAGGGGAGTAAGCTCTGGAAACACCATATATTTT
TRBD1	TRBV29-1	.	TRBJ1-5	CSIQGEEQPQHF	TGCAGCATACAGGGGGAAGAACAGCCCCAGCATTTT
.	TRBV20-1	.	TRBJ1-1	CSASIGGQNTEAFF	TGCAGTGCTAGTATAGGAGGTCAGAACACTGAAGCTTTCTTT
.	TRBV11-2	.	TRBJ1-5	CASSLTDSNQPQHF	TGTGCCAGCAGCTTGACTGATAGCAATCAGCCCCAGCATTTT
TRBD1	TRBV18	.	TRBJ1-2	CASSPLGTGDGYTF	TGTGCCAGCTCACCCCTAGGGACAGGGGATGGCTACACCTTC
TRBD1	TRBV5-4	once	TRBJ1-2	CASSWGQGDGYTF	TGTGCCAGCAGCTGGGGACAGGGGGATGGCTACACCTTC
TRBD1	TRBV4-2	.	TRBJ2-1	CASSQDPLRGYYEQFF	TGTGCCAGCAGCCAAGATCCCCTCAGGGGGTATTACGAGCAGTTCTTC
TRBD1	TRBV11-2	.	TRBJ1-3	CASSFFRGKGPGNTIYF	TGTGCCAGCAGCTTTTTCAGGGGGAAAGGCCCTGGAAACACCATATATTTT
TRBD1	TRBV2	.	TRBJ1-2	CASSITGTAYGYTF	TGTGCCAGCAGCATTACCGGGACAGCTTATGGCTACACCTTC
.	TRBV29-1	.	TRBJ1-1	CSVRDTSNTEAFF	TGCAGCGTTAGGGACACATCGAACACTGAAGCTTTCTTT
.	TRBV7-6	.	TRBJ1-6	CASSEGFHNSPLHF	TGTGCCAGCAGCGAGGGCTTTCATAATTCACCCCTCCACTTT
TRBD2	TRBV3-1/TRBV3-2	.	TRBJ2-2	CASSLLAGASVGELFF	TGTGCCAGCAGCTTACTAGCGGGAGCGTCCGTCGGGGAGCTGTTTTTT
TRBD2	TRBV7-9	.	TRBJ2-2	CASSLTSSGLLNTGELFF	TGTGCCAGCAGCTTGACCTCTTCGGGACTACTAAACACCGGGGAGCTGTTTTTT
TRBD1	TRBV29-1	.	TRBJ1-4	CSAKGQGVGEKLFF	TGCAGCGCCAAAGGGCAGGGGGTGGGAGAAAAACTGTTTTTT
.	TRBV18	.	TRBJ1-1	CASSPRTELNTEAFF	TGTGCCAGCTCACCCCGCACAGAATTGAACACTGAAGCTTTCTTT
TRBD1	TRBV6-5	.	TRBJ2-7	CASSYSTGQGYEQYF	TGTGCCAGCAGTTACTCGACCGGACAGGGCTACGAGCAGTACTTC
TRBD2	TRBV3-1/TRBV3-2	.	TRBJ2-7	CASSQDLSREGEQYF	TGTGCCAGCAGCCAAGATCTGAGCAGGGAGGGCGAGCAGTACTTC
.	TRBV18	once	TRBJ2-7	CASSPESYEQYF	TGTGCCAGCTCACCAGAGTCCTACGAGCAGTACTTC
TRBD1	TRBV27	.	TRBJ2-5	CASRMIWDQGDQYF	TGTGCCAGCAGAATGATCTGGGACCAGGGGGACCAGTACTTC
TRBD2	TRBV28	few	TRBJ2-7	CASSLQLAGHYEQYF	TGTGCCAGCAGTTTACAACTAGCGGGCCACTACGAGCAGTACTTC
.	TRBV5-1	.	TRBJ2-4	CASSDQGGRNIQYF	TGCGCCAGCAGCGATCAGGGGGGAAGGAACATTCAGTACTTC
TRBD1	TRBV9	.	TRBJ1-1	CASSVGSTGGKAFF	TGTGCCAGCAGCGTAGGTTCGACAGGGGGCAAAGCTTTCTTT
.	TRBV6-2/TRBV6-3	.	TRBJ2-1	CASSEQGGTEQFF	TGTGCCAGCAGCGAACAGGGAGGGACTGAGCAGTTCTTC
.	TRBV11-2	.	TRBJ1-5	CASSLDQGNQPQHF	TGTGCCAGCAGCTTAGATCAGGGGAATCAGCCCCAGCATTTT
.	TRBV3-1/TRBV3-2	.	TRBJ1-1	CASSQGRGRTEAFF	TGTGCCAGCAGCCAAGGGCGGGGACGAACTGAAGCTTTCTTT
TRBD1	TRBV9	.	TRBJ2-1	CASSMDRGNNEQFF	TGTGCCAGCAGCATGGACAGGGGGAACAATGAGCAGTTCTTC
.	TRBV29-1	.	TRBJ2-3	CSVEQGSDTQYF	TGCAGCGTTGAACAGGGATCAGATACGCAGTATTTT
TRBD1	TRBV4-1	.	TRBJ1-6	CASSQEGRGRLFYNSPLHF	TGCGCCAGCAGCCAAGAGGGAAGGGGGCGACTTTTTTATAATTCACCCCTCCACTTT
.	TRBV9	.	TRBJ2-7	CASSVGGGNSYEQYF	TGTGCCAGCAGCGTAGGGGGCGGAAATTCCTACGAGCAGTACTTC
.	TRBV7-6	once	TRBJ2-1	CASSLNPLASSYNEQFF	TGTGCCAGCAGCTTAAACCCGCTAGCGAGCTCCTACAATGAGCAGTTCTTC
.	TRBV7-8	.	TRBJ2-7	CASSKGLSYEQYF	TGTGCCAGCAGCAAGGGACTGTCCTACGAGCAGTACTTC
.	TRBV5-4	.	TRBJ1-2	CASSLGSGLGISGYTF	TGTGCCAGCAGCTTGGGCTCAGGGTTGGGCATTTCTGGCTACACCTTC
.	TRBV5-1	.	TRBJ1-1	CASSPGLIMNTEAFF	TGCGCCAGCAGCCCGGGACTGATCATGAACACTGAAGCTTTCTTT
.	TRBV6-5	few	TRBJ2-5	CASSQYGGQETQYF	TGTGCCAGCAGCCAATACGGGGGACAAGAGACCCAGTACTTC
TRBD1	TRBV19	.	TRBJ2-1	CASMGTGVYNEQFF	TGTGCCAGTATGGGGACAGGGGTCTACAATGAGCAGTTCTTC
.	TRBV5-1	.	TRBJ1-1	CASSWIRGDGNTEAFF	TGCGCCAGCAGCTGGATACGGGGGGATGGAAACACTGAAGCTTTCTTT
.	TRBV6-5	.	TRBJ1-5	CASSPDSPNQPQHF	TGTGCCAGCAGCCCCGATAGCCCCAATCAGCCCCAGCATTTT
.	TRBV18	.	TRBJ1-1	CASSPTGSNTEAFF	TGTGCCAGCTCACCGACAGGTTCTAACACTGAAGCTTTCTTT
.	TRBV5-1	.	TRBJ1-1	CASSLLEGRNTEAFF	TGCGCCAGCAGCTTATTGGAGGGAAGGAACACTGAAGCTTTCTTT
.	TRBV7-2	few	TRBJ1-2	CASSLGRAVNYGYTF	TGTGCCAGCAGCTTAGGCAGGGCGGTTAACTATGGCTACACCTTC
.	TRBV7-6	.	TRBJ2-5	CASSNPGVYQETQYF	TGTGCCAGCAGCAACCCGGGGGTGTACCAAGAGACCCAGTACTTC
TRBD1	TRBV12-5	.	TRBJ1-2	CASGLEQGNYGYTF	TGTGCTAGTGGTTTGGAACAGGGGAACTATGGCTACACCTTC